This TCR beta chain was obtained from a study of T-cell memory formation after mild COVID-19. The wider study: The TCR clusters were mostly specific to one donor.

Remarks on this clonotype: Its antigen is not known.

Study-wide points: Confirmation of SARS-CoV-2 specificity was lacking for second-wave clones peaking day 37. Chiefly within CM and EM were the contracting CD4+ clones; CD8+ ones were within EMRA.

CDR3 length equals 20 residues. Germline V gives CDR1 SGHVS, CDR2 FNYEAQ. Germline trimming cut 4 bases from V and 3 bases from J; bases unmatched to any gene: 18. TCRdb independently ran MiXCR on the 5' RACE reads; one entry per CDR3 protein. The table has fewer than 650,000 distinct CDR3 sequences, less than 25% seen once. The sequenced sample consisted of PBMCs or a T cell subset sorted from them (not recorded which). V usage is TRBV7-6 and J usage is TRBJ1-1; 12 bases align to TRBD1. The receptor's source is an adult woman who had mild COVID-19 (a few samples of this study predate the infection). Cell type and time point are not known. CDR3 sequence: CASSSRIRDRGPLEDTEAFF. CDR3 coding DNA: TGTGCCAGCAGCTCCCGGATCCGGGACAGGGGGCCCTTGGAGGACACTGAAGCTTTCTTT.